The 6 T cell receptor beta chains presented below share a single source sample, sequenced in a study of T cells after yellow fever vaccination. MiXCR was run by TCRdb on the 5' RACE reads, yielding one entry per CDR3 protein. Of approximately 610,000 distinct CDR3 sequences listed, about a sixth are singletons. The source was PBMCs, collected less than 6 days after the first yellow fever vaccination. The origin of the receptors is a man aged 18 to 29 who received the YFV17D yellow fever vaccine.

The chain joins TRBV5-6 to TRBJ2-3, with TRBD2 matching 7 bases. This CDR3 spans 17 amino acids. Germline V gene data show CDR1 as SGHDT and CDR2 as YYEEEE. V lost 2 bases and J lost 6; bases outside the gene matches: 15. Written as DNA, the CDR3 is TGTGCCAGCAGCTTTAACCCTTCTGAGGCCGGGAGGGATACGCAGTATTTT. This encodes CASSFNPSEAGRDTQYF.

This sequence joins TRBV6-2 or TRBV6-3 and TRBJ2-7, with D perhaps matching TRBD1 (6 bases). The CDR3 length is 15 residues. V was clipped by 3 bases and J by 5 bases, with 17 bases between them. Germline CDR1 and CDR2: MNHEY and SVGEGT. CDR3 DNA: TGTGCCAGCAGTTATAGCGTGGATACAGGGAACGAGCAGTACTTC. It is translated as CASSYSVDTGNEQYF.

The rearrangement joins TRBV21-1 to TRBJ2-4; TRBD1 reflects the table's D call only, with no check against the DNA. TRBV21-1 is assigned pseudogene status. The CDR3 consists of 17 residues. CDR3 loop: CASSSKHRPRRPNIQYF. DNA for the CDR3: TGTGCCAGCAGCTCTAAACACAGGCCCCGGCGCCCAAACATTCAGTACTTC.

V gene TRBV7-3 combines with J gene TRBJ2-3; TRBD1 aligns across 12 bases. Germline assignment: CDR1 SGHTA and CDR2 FQGTGA. J gave up 1 base and V 6 bases, and 11 bases lay outside the gene matches. The CDR3 covers 18 residues. The CDR3 reads CASSARDRGLRGTDTQYF. CDR3 DNA: TGTGCCAGCAGTGCCCGGGACAGGGGGCTTCGTGGCACAGATACGCAGTATTTT.

The V and J genes are TRBV5-1 and TRBJ2-7; 8 nucleotides match TRBD2. Germline CDR1 and CDR2: SGHRS and YFSETQ. This CDR3 region has 16 residues. V gave up 4 bases and J gave up 2 bases; unmatched junction bases: 11. CDR3 in amino acids: CASSDFERGSTYEQYF. Written as DNA, the CDR3 is TGCGCCAGCAGCGATTTTGAGCGGGGGTCAACCTACGAGCAGTACTTC.

The chain couples TRBV3-1 to TRBJ2-3; 9 nucleotides agree with TRBD1. This CDR3 region has 15 residues. V dropped 3 bases and J dropped 4; count of bases not matched to a gene: 5. Looked up from germline, CDR1 is LGHDT and CDR2 is YNNKEL (reference sequence). The DNA of the CDR3 is TGTGCCAGCAGCCATACCGGGACAGGGCCAGATACGCAGTATTTT. Its translation is CASSHTGTGPDTQYF.